These T cell receptor beta chains were read from a single sample in a study of blood T cell repertoires in COVID-19. This table comes from immunoSEQ multiplex PCR, and its TCRdb copy is limited to in-frame clones, with some not included. Of around 190,000 clones in the sample, more than 75% were seen once. Sequenced input: PBMCs or T cells enriched from blood (not recorded which). These TCRs come from a woman aged 45-65 years with acute COVID-19. Both conserved end residues are part of each CDR3. A D gene is named only where the DNA matches it firmly. Size is stated for part of the rows, as once, few or many counts, or as a class when the clone is expanded.

TRBJ1-3 | NA | TRBV5-5 | TRBD1 | TGTGCCAGCAGCACCGTACAGGGACAGGGCTCTGGAAACACCATATATTTT | CASSTVQGQGSGNTIYF
TRBJ1-2 | NA | TRBV3-1/TRBV3-2 | NA | TGTGCCAGCGGTAGGTCAGGGTTCGACTATGGCTACACCTTC | CASGRSGFDYGYTF
TRBJ2-5 | NA | TRBV4-1 | TRBD1 | TGCGCCAGCAGCCTCGGACAGGGAAAAGAGACCCAGTACTTC | CASSLGQGKETQYF
TRBJ1-2 | NA | TRBV18 | NA | TGTGCCAGCTCCATTGACAGTGTCGGCTACACCTTC | CASSIDSVGYTF
TRBJ2-5 | once | TRBV2 | NA | TGTGCCAGCACTTACAAACAAGAGACCCAGTACTTC | CASTYKQETQYF
TRBJ2-6 | NA | TRBV19 | TRBD1 | TGTGCCAGTTGGGACAGGGCTAACTCTGGGGCCAACGTCCTGACTTTC | CASWDRANSGANVLTF
TRBJ2-1 | NA | TRBV3-1/TRBV3-2 | TRBD2 | TGTGCCAGCAGCCCGCGTCGGGCGGGGGGGCAAGGTGAGCAGTTCTTC | CASSPRRAGGQGEQFF
TRBJ1-2 | once | TRBV2 | NA | TGTGCCAGCTGGCGCCGGGAGGCGAGCTATGGCTACACCTTC | CASWRREASYGYTF
TRBJ1-5 | NA | TRBV4-1 | NA | TGCGCCAGCAGCCAAGATTGGACGGGAGAACAGCCCCAGCATTTT | CASSQDWTGEQPQHF
TRBJ2-5 | NA | TRBV2 | NA | TGTGCCAGCAGGGTGAGAGAGACCCAGTACTTC | CASRVRETQYF
TRBJ2-3 | NA | TRBV5-4 | NA | TGTGCCAGCAGCCCGAGACAGAGCACAGATACGCAGTATTTT | CASSPRQSTDTQYF
TRBJ1-1 | NA | TRBV6-2/TRBV6-3 | TRBD1 | TGTGCCAGCAGTTACGCCGACAGGCAGGGGGCTGAAGCTTTCTTT | CASSYADRQGAEAFF
TRBJ1-1 | once | TRBV7-9 | TRBD1 | TGTGCCAGCAGCTTAAGACAGGGGGTCACTGAAGCTTTCTTT | CASSLRQGVTEAFF
TRBJ1-1 | NA | TRBV7-9 | NA | TGTGCCAGCAGCCCAGGCGGTTGGAGGGGAGGCACTGAAGCTTTCTTT | CASSPGGWRGGTEAFF
TRBJ2-5 | NA | TRBV11-3 | TRBD2 | TGTGCCAGCAGCTGGGGTAGCGGGTTAAACCAAGAGACCCAGTACTTC | CASSWGSGLNQETQYF
TRBJ1-2 | NA | TRBV27 | TRBD1 | TGTGCCAGCAGTTCTCAACGACAGGGGCGGTATGGCTACACCTTC | CASSSQRQGRYGYTF
TRBJ1-5 | NA | TRBV7-2 | TRBD1 | TGTGCCAGCAGCTTAGGGGACAGTTATCAGCCCCAGCATTTT | CASSLGDSYQPQHF
TRBJ1-2 | NA | TRBV2 | TRBD1 | TGTGCCAGCAGCGCACAGGGGACAGGGATCGAGGGCTACACCTTC | CASSAQGTGIEGYTF
TRBJ1-4 | NA | TRBV5-6 | TRBD1 | TGTGCCAGCAGCTTTGGCACCGGGACAGGGCGTGAAAAACTGTTTTTT | CASSFGTGTGREKLFF
TRBJ1-4 | few | TRBV12-3/TRBV12-4 | NA | TGTGCCAGCGACCAAAACGGGGGAAAACTGTTTTTT | CASDQNGGKLFF
TRBJ1-1 | few | TRBV3-1/TRBV3-2 | NA | TGTGCCAGCAGCCATCAGAGGACTGAAGCTTTCTTT | CASSHQRTEAFF
TRBJ1-1 | NA | TRBV27 | TRBD1 | TGTGCCAGCAGTTTAGGGGGCAGGGGGCACACTGAAGCTTTCTTT | CASSLGGRGHTEAFF
TRBJ1-2 | NA | TRBV7-8 | NA | TGTGCCAGCAGCTTAACCGGGACACAGGTCTATGGCTACACCTTC | CASSLTGTQVYGYTF
TRBJ1-1 | NA | TRBV7-3 | TRBD1 | TGTGCCAGCAGCTCCGGGACAGTGAACACTGAAGCTTTCTTT | CASSSGTVNTEAFF
TRBJ2-2 | NA | TRBV7-9 | TRBD1 | TGTGCCAGCAGCCCGGGACAGGGGGCGGCCGGGGAGCTGTTTTTT | CASSPGQGAAGELFF
TRBJ2-5 | few | TRBV6-5 | NA | TGTGCCAGCACTCCCCGGGACTCCGCCAAGACCCAGTACTTC | CASTPRDSAKTQYF
TRBJ2-5 | NA | TRBV5-1 | TRBD2 | TGCGCCAGCAGCTTGGGACTAGCGGTCCCGGAGACCCAGTACTTC | CASSLGLAVPETQYF
TRBJ1-1 | NA | TRBV2 | NA | TGTGCCAGCAGCTCGACCGGGAATGAAGCTTTCTTT | CASSSTGNEAFF
TRBJ1-1 | NA | TRBV7-9 | NA | TGTGCCAGCAGCTCTCCGGGACAGAACACTGAAGCTTTCTTT | CASSSPGQNTEAFF
TRBJ2-1 | NA | TRBV3-1/TRBV3-2 | TRBD2 | TGTGCCAGCAGCCTTAGCGGGGGGGCTGGTGAGCAGTTCTTC | CASSLSGGAGEQFF
TRBJ2-6 | NA | TRBV4-3 | NA | TGCGCCAGCAGCCGAGATCTTTCTGGGGCCAACGTCCTGACTTTC | CASSRDLSGANVLTF
TRBJ1-1 | NA | TRBV19 | NA | TGTGCCAGTAGTATGGCCGGGACAGAAGCTTTCTTT | CASSMAGTEAFF
TRBJ1-5 | NA | TRBV7-2 | NA | TGTGCCAGCAGCCTCTCACGGGGTAAGGCTCAGCCCCAGCATTTT | CASSLSRGKAQPQHF
TRBJ1-1 | NA | TRBV5-1 | NA | TGCGCCAGCAGCCACGGACAGAACACTGAAGCTTTCTTT | CASSHGQNTEAFF
TRBJ2-5 | NA | TRBV30 | NA | TGTGCCTGGAGGATGCGGGGTCAAGAGACCCAGTACTTC | CAWRMRGQETQYF
TRBJ1-2 | NA | TRBV25-1 | NA | TGTGCCAGCAGTGAATGGAGCCCAGGACAGACCAACTATGGCTACACCTTC | CASSEWSPGQTNYGYTF
TRBJ2-3 | NA | TRBV6-5 | NA | TGTGCCAGCAGCCCCTCGGGGTATACGCAGTATTTT | CASSPSGYTQYF
TRBJ1-2 | NA | TRBV28 | NA | TGTGCCAGCAACCAACCCGGGGGGGCAACAGGCTATGGCTACACCTTC | CASNQPGGATGYGYTF
TRBJ1-2 | NA | TRBV7-2 | NA | TGTGCCAGCAGCTTAAACGGGAGGGGCTACACCTTC | CASSLNGRGYTF
TRBJ2-1 | NA | TRBV7-9 | NA | TGTGCCAGCAGCATCCCTAGCGACAATGAGCAGTTCTTC | CASSIPSDNEQFF